This T cell receptor (beta chain) comes out of a study of blood T cell repertoires in COVID-19. Study overall: Some COVID-19 samples were acute and others convalescent; all came from the United States, Italy and Spain.

V dropped 1 base and J dropped 2 bases, with 12 bases sitting between them. The germline CDR1 and CDR2 sequences are KGHSH and LQKENI. The CDR3 covers 15 residues. Libraries were prepared by immunoSEQ multiplex PCR; TCRdb keeps only in-frame clonotypes and omits some of them. The sample includes around 220,000 clones, roughly three quarters of them seen just once. This receptor was taken from a woman in her forties with active or convalescent COVID-19. Specimen: peripheral blood. The chain combines TRBV18 with TRBJ2-7, with a possible D match to TRBD1 (6 bases). The CDR3: CASSPRERTAYEQYF. The CDR3 bases are TGTGCCAGCTCACCACGCGAACGGACAGCCTACGAGCAGTACTTC.